These 23 T cell receptor beta chains came from one sample sequenced in a study of blood T cell repertoires in COVID-19. This table comes from immunoSEQ multiplex PCR, and its TCRdb copy is limited to in-frame clones, with some not included. The sample lists more than 300,000 clones; under 90% were seen once. The sample taken for sequencing was PBMCs or T cells enriched from blood (not recorded which). The source is a man aged 25-45 years who had recovered from COVID-19.

The chain combines TRBV7-2 with TRBJ1-1; D is unclear. With 1 base removed from V and 5 bases from J, the gap between germline ends came to 5 bases. This CDR3 spans 12 amino acids. The germline CDR1 and CDR2 sequences are SGHTA and FQGNSA. The CDR3 region has the DNA TGTGCCAGCAGCTTAGACGGGACTGAAGCTTTCTTT. This encodes CASSLDGTEAFF. Using reference TRBV7-2 and TRBJ1-1 for the parts outside the CDR3, the full variable domain is GAGVSQSPSNKVTEKGKDVELRCDPISGHTALYWYRQSLGQGLEFLIYFQGNSAPDKSGLPSDRFSAERTGGSVSTLTIQRTQQEDSAVYLCASSLDGTEAFFGQGTRLTVV.

The V and J genes are TRBV19 and TRBJ2-5; weak D call: TRBD2 (6 bases). Trimming removed 3 bases from V and 0 bases from J, with 11 bases in between. Germline-derived CDR1 and CDR2 are LNHDA and SQIVND (reference sequence). The CDR3 runs 15 residues. In DNA form, the CDR3 reads TGTGCCAGTAGTATGGGGGAGGAGTACCAAGAGACCCAGTACTTC. This sequence encodes CASSMGEEYQETQYF.

The chain couples TRBV5-1 to TRBJ1-1; D is unclear. Germline values: CDR1 SGHRS, CDR2 YFSETQ. V lost 4 bases, J lost 7 bases, and 14 bases lay in between. The CDR3 extends over 13 amino acids. CDR3 sequence reads: CASSPTPDFEAFF. The DNA of the CDR3 is TGCGCCAGCAGCCCGACCCCCGACTTTGAAGCTTTCTTT.

This chain connects TRBV29-1 to TRBJ1-4, with D uncertain. There are 13 residues in the CDR3. The ends were cut back, 8 bases at V and 0 bases at J, with 10 bases in the middle. CDR1 is SQVTM, CDR2 ANQGSEA, per germline. CDR3 amino acids: CSSMSSTNEKLFF. DNA for the CDR3: TGCAGCTCTATGTCCTCAACTAATGAAAAACTGTTTTTT.

V gene TRBV6-4 combines with J gene TRBJ1-2; D ambiguous. Per the germline V gene, CDR1 is MRHNA and CDR2 is SNTAGT. The CDR3 is 12 amino acids. V lost 6 bases and J 4 bases, leaving 9 bases between the germline ends. The CDR3, as DNA: TGTGCCAGCAGGGGCCCTGCCTATGGCTACACCTTC. It specifies CASRGPAYGYTF.

This clone was seen a single time. The V and J genes are TRBV11-2 and TRBJ1-3; tentative D call: TRBD1 (5 bases). The CDR3 loop spans 16 amino acids. The germline V and J ends were trimmed by 3 bases and 4 bases, with 16 bases remaining between them. CDR1 and CDR2 (germline): SGHAT, FQNNGV. CDR3 DNA sequence: TGTGCCAGCAGCTTCATCCCTGGGACTCACGGAAACACCATATATTTT. Encoded protein: CASSFIPGTHGNTIYF.

The V gene is TRBV28, the J gene TRBJ1-1; 11 bases are shared with TRBD1. This CDR3 is built from 17 residues. After removal of 5 bases from V and 4 bases from J, the junction contained 12 bases not matched to a gene. Germline CDR1 is MDHEN and CDR2 is SYDVKM. The CDR3 spells CASSPGQGGSGGTEAFF. CDR3 DNA: TGTGCCAGCAGTCCGGGACAGGGGGGTTCCGGTGGCACTGAAGCTTTCTTT.

The rearrangement uses TRBV3-1 (or the pseudogene TRBV3-2) and TRBJ2-2; 10 bases agree with TRBD1. Germline V lookup: CDR1 LGHDT, CDR2 YNNKEL (reference sequence). Trimming at V came to 5 bases and at J to 5 bases, leaving 5 bases not matched to a gene. The CDR3 runs to 15 residues. The DNA of the CDR3 is TGTGCCAGCAGCGGGGGACAGGGGAGTACCGGGGAGCTGTTTTTT. Translation: CASSGGQGSTGELFF.

This rearrangement joins TRBV28 to TRBJ2-5; 7 positions agree with TRBD1. Germline V gene data show CDR1 as MDHEN and CDR2 as SYDVKM. This CDR3 contains 16 residues. V shed 5 bases, J shed 1 base, and the junction held 10 bases outside the gene matches. CDR3 bases: TGTGCCAGCAGTGGGGGAGATGGACAGGTCCAAGAGACCCAGTACTTC. Its protein is CASSGGDGQVQETQYF.

In its sample, this clone was seen a few times. V gene TRBV6-5 combines with J gene TRBJ2-7; TRBD1 matches 8 bases. The length of the CDR3 is 13 residues. J was trimmed by 7 bases and V by 6 bases; bases with no gene match: 8. Per the germline V gene, CDR1 is MNHEY and CDR2 is SVGAGI. CDR3 residues: CASSRGHQGEQYF. The CDR3 DNA reads as TGTGCCAGCAGCAGGGGGCACCAGGGGGAGCAGTACTTC.

The V gene is TRBV19, the J gene TRBJ2-2, with D possibly TRBD1 on 5 matching bases. The CDR3 loop spans 14 amino acids. Trimming stripped 6 bases from V and 5 bases from J, with 13 bases between. Germline V gives CDR1 LNHDA, CDR2 SQIVND (reference sequence). DNA for the CDR3: TGTGCCAGTAGCATTTCCGCAGGGACCGGGGAGCTGTTTTTT. Translating gives CASSISAGTGELFF.

This clone was recorded once. V is TRBV2 and J is TRBJ2-5, with a tentative D call TRBD1 (7 bases). V lost 7 bases and J lost 1, with 16 bases in between. The CDR3 length is 15 residues. Germline values: CDR1 SNHLY, CDR2 FYNNEI. The CDR3 here is CASTMAGQSQETQYF. CDR3 in DNA: TGTGCCAGCACCATGGCGGGACAGTCCCAAGAGACCCAGTACTTC. The whole variable domain, filled in from reference TRBV2 and TRBJ2-5, reads EPEVTQTPSHQVTQMGQEVILRCVPISNHLYFYWYRQILGQKVEFLVSFYNNEISEKSEIFDDQFSVERPDGSNFTLKIRSTKLEDSAMYFCASTMAGQSQETQYFGPGTRLLVL.

This sequence joins TRBV30 and TRBJ1-2; maybe TRBD1 (6 bases). Germline V gene lookup returns CDR1 GTSNPN and CDR2 SVGIG (reference sequence). V gave up 0 bases and J gave up 4 bases, with 12 bases separating them. This CDR3 has 14 amino acids. In DNA form, the CDR3 reads TGTGCCTGGAGTGTACCAGGGGTTCGCTATGGCTACACCTTC. It encodes CAWSVPGVRYGYTF. The whole variable domain, remainder taken from reference TRBV30 and TRBJ1-2, is SQTIHQWPATLVQPVGSPLSLECTVEGTSNPNLYWYRQAAGRGLQLLFYSVGIGQISSEVPQNLSASRPQDRQFILSSKKLLLSDSGFYLCAWSVPGVRYGYTFGSGTRLTVV.

This chain joins TRBV9 and TRBJ1-4; possibly TRBD1 for D (6 bases). Germline loops: CDR1 SGDLS, CDR2 YYNGEE. The V gene lost 0 bases and the J gene lost 6 bases, with 18 bases spanning the gap. The CDR3 has 17 amino acids. The CDR3 region is CASSVAVSGGGDEKLFF. The CDR3 nucleotides are TGTGCCAGCAGCGTAGCGGTATCGGGGGGCGGTGATGAAAAACTGTTTTTT.

This chain joins TRBV3-1 (or the pseudogene TRBV3-2) and TRBJ2-4; 7 bases match TRBD2. V shed 7 bases, J shed 4 bases, and the junction held 10 bases outside the gene matches. The CDR3 is 15 amino acids. The V gene's germline CDR1 is LGHDT and CDR2 YNNKEL (reference sequence). CDR3 protein: CASTPGASGKNIQYF. The CDR3, as DNA: TGTGCCAGCACCCCGGGCGCTAGCGGAAAAAACATTCAGTACTTC.

The chain has TRBV2 and TRBJ1-6; 8 bases fit TRBD1. Trimming cost V 4 bases and J 12 bases; bases outside gene matches: 8. Germline CDR1 and CDR2: SNHLY and FYNNEI. The CDR3 runs to 14 residues. CDR3 nucleotides: TGTGCCAGCAGTGGTGGGAGACAGGGGTTACCCCTCCACTTT. This codes for CASSGGRQGLPLHF.

The chain has TRBV5-1 and TRBJ1-6; D is unclear. The CDR3 totals 14 residues. The V end lost 4 bases, the J end lost 8 bases, and 13 bases lay between the germline ends. Germline CDR1 SGHRS, CDR2 YFSETQ. CDR3 in amino acids: CASSINPRDSPLHF. The CDR3 region has the DNA TGCGCCAGCAGCATTAATCCGCGGGATTCACCCCTCCACTTT. The entire variable domain, with the rest obtained from reference TRBV5-1 and TRBJ1-6, is as follows: KAGVTQTPRYLIKTRGQQVTLSCSPISGHRSVSWYQQTPGQGLQFLFEYFSETQRNKGNFPGRFSGRQFSNSRSEMNVSTLELGDSALYLCASSINPRDSPLHFGNGTRLTVT.

V usage is TRBV5-4 and J usage is TRBJ1-6; TRBD1 might be the D (5 bases). The CDR3 covers 14 residues. Trimming pared 1 base from V and 14 bases from J, leaving 16 bases between. CDR1 and CDR2 (germline): SGHNT, YYREEE (reference sequence). The CDR3 region has the DNA TGTGCCAGCAGCTTGAGGGTAGGGGAAGGTACCCTCCACTTT. Protein product: CASSLRVGEGTLHF. Complete variable domain (other parts from reference TRBV5-4 and TRBJ1-6): ETGVTQSPTHLIKTRGQQVTLRCSSQSGHNTVSWYQQALGQGPQFIFQYYREEENGRGNFPPRFSGLQFPNYSSELNVNALELDDSALYLCASSLRVGEGTLHFGNGTRLTVT.

The genes are TRBV28 and TRBJ1-1; TRBD1 is a possible D gene (5 bases). The CDR3 extends over 11 amino acids. Germline CDR1 MDHEN, CDR2 SYDVKM. Trimming cost V 8 bases and J 10 bases, with 14 bases left between them. CDR3 sequence (DNA): TGTGCCAGCGCGGGGGAGTGGCGAGCTTTCTTT. Protein product: CASAGEWRAFF.

The chain combines TRBV9 with TRBJ1-1, with a tentative D call TRBD1 (6 bases). Trimming pared 5 bases from V and 4 bases from J, leaving 21 bases between. The CDR3 is 16 residues long. The V gene's germline CDR1 is SGDLS and CDR2 YYNGEE. CDR3 sequence: CASRPQGRVVGTEAFF. CDR3 DNA sequence: TGTGCCAGCAGACCGCAGGGGAGGGTTGTCGGCACTGAAGCTTTCTTT. Looking up the rest from reference TRBV9 and TRBJ1-1 gives the full variable domain: DSGVTQTPKHLITATGQRVTLRCSPRSGDLSVYWYQQSLDQGLQFLIQYYNGEERAKGNILERFSAQQFPDLHSELNLSSLELGDSALYFCASRPQGRVVGTEAFFGQGTRLTVV.

The rearrangement joins TRBV12-5 to TRBJ1-5; D gene ambiguous. The CDR3 totals 14 residues. Germline V lookup: CDR1 LGHNT, CDR2 FRNRAP. The ends were cut back, 3 bases at V and 0 bases at J, with 6 bases in the middle. In DNA, the CDR3 is TGTGCTAGTGGTTTAAGCGGTAGCAATCAGCCCCAGCATTTT. As protein: CASGLSGSNQPQHF.

This CDR3 is CASSDDRENYGYTF. CDR3 in DNA: TGTGCCAGCAGTGACGACAGGGAAAACTATGGCTACACCTTC. The chain is built from TRBV2 and TRBJ1-2, with 7 nucleotides matching TRBD1. CDR3 length: 14 amino acids. The J segment lost 2 bases and the V segment lost 3 bases, leaving 3 bases of the junction unmatched. Germline CDR1 and CDR2: SNHLY and FYNNEI.

The chain uses TRBV21-1 and TRBJ1-6. TRBV21-1 is reported as a pseudogene. CDR3 size: 17 residues. CDR3 residues: CASSKIVVGREVSPLHF. CDR3 in DNA: TGTGCCAGCAGCAAAATTGTGGTAGGCAGGGAGGTGTCACCCCTCCACTTT.